This entry concerns a single T cell receptor beta chain. This entry comes from a study of blood T cell repertoires in COVID-19. Germline loops: CDR1 LNHDA, CDR2 SQIVND (reference sequence). CDR3 length equals 13 residues. Trimming cost V 6 bases and J 2 bases, with 5 bases left between them. The method was immunoSEQ multiplex PCR; TCRdb's version includes in-frame clones alone and lacks a portion of them. The repertoire consists of 150,000 to 200,000 clones, with around nine tenths occurring once and the leading ten covering approximately 10%. Source material: peripheral blood. The sequence was obtained from a woman aged 70-85 years with COVID-19, enrolled during active disease. This chain links TRBV19 with TRBJ2-6; D uncertain. The CDR3 protein is CASSLPGANVLTF. The CDR3 region has the DNA TGTGCCAGTAGCCTCCCTGGGGCCAACGTCCTGACTTTC.